The 2 T cell receptor beta chains below come from one sample, sequenced in a study of shared clonotypes between healthy human individuals. Only in-frame clones appear in the TCRdb table, and some are missing; sequencing was by immunoSEQ multiplex PCR. This sample has approximately 2,200,000 clones, with 85% to 95% found just once. Only CD45RO-negative cells positively selected for CCR7 counted as naive CD8 cells, so terminally differentiated effector memory CD45RA+ cells were excluded. Material for sequencing was naive CD8+ T cells from PBMCs. Receptor source: a man younger than 30 in good health. Some clones in this sample may be carry-over from other donors' samples.

As regards this clone: Within the sample, other DNA sequences also encode this same CDR3. The rearrangement joins TRBV27 to TRBJ2-7; 11 bases match TRBD2. The ends lost 2 bases at V and 1 base at J; junction bases unmatched: 1. The CDR3 spans 15 residues. Germline V gene data show CDR1 as MNHEY and CDR2 as SMNVEV (reference sequence). The CDR3 is CASSLTSGGSYEQYF. Here the CDR3 DNA reads TGTGCCAGCAGTTTAACTAGCGGGGGATCCTACGAGCAGTACTTC.

The rearrangement uses TRBV9 and TRBJ2-1; 11 nucleotides line up with TRBD2. V gave up 4 bases and J gave up 7 bases; unmatched junction bases: 10. Germline CDR1 SGDLS, CDR2 YYNGEE. The CDR3 length is 16 residues. The CDR3 region is CASSLGIAGGPNEQFF. DNA for the CDR3: TGTGCCAGCAGCCTCGGCATAGCGGGAGGGCCTAATGAGCAGTTCTTC.